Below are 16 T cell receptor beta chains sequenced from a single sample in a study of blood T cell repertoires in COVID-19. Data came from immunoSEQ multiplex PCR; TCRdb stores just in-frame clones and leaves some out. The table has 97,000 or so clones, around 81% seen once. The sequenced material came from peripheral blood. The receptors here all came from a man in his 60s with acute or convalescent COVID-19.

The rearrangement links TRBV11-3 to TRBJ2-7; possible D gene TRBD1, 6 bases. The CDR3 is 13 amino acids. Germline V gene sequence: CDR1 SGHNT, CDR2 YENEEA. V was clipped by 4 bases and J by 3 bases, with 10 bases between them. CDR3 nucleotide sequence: TGTGCCAGCAGCTCACAGGGCCTCTACGAGCAGTACTTC. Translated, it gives CASSSQGLYEQYF.

CDR3: CAWRPAGGQTQYF. DNA for the CDR3: TGTGCCTGGAGACCAGCGGGGGGGCAGACCCAGTACTTC. The rearrangement uses TRBV30 and TRBJ2-5; 10 positions match TRBD2. Unmatched junction bases numbered 4, after V lost 3 bases and J lost 6 bases. This CDR3 region has 13 residues. Germline-derived CDR1 and CDR2 are GTSNPN and SVGIG (reference sequence).

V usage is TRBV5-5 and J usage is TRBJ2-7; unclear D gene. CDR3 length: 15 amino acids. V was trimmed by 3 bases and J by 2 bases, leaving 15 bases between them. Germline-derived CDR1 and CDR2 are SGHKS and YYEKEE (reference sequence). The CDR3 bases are TGTGCCAGCAGCTCCCTTGTGGGCAGTACCTACGAGCAGTACTTC. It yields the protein CASSSLVGSTYEQYF.

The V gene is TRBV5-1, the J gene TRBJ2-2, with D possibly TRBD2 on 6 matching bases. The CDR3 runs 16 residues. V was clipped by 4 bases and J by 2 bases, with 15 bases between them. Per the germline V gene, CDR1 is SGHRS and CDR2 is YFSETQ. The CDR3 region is CASSPGDGRNTGELFF. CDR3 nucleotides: TGCGCCAGCAGCCCTGGGGACGGGAGAAACACCGGGGAGCTGTTTTTT.

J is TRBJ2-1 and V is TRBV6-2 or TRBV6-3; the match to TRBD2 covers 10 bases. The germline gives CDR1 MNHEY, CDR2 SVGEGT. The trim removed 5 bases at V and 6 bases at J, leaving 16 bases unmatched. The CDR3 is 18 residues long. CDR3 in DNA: TGTGCCAGCAGTACCCGACTAGCGGGCCGATCACAATTCAATGAGCAGTTCTTC. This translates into CASSTRLAGRSQFNEQFF.

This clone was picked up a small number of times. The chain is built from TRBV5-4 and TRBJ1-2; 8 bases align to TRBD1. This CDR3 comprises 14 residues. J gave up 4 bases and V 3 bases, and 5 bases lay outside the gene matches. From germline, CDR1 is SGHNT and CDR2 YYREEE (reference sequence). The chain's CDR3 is CASSSGQASYGYTF. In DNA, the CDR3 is TGTGCCAGCAGCTCGGGACAGGCGAGCTATGGCTACACCTTC.

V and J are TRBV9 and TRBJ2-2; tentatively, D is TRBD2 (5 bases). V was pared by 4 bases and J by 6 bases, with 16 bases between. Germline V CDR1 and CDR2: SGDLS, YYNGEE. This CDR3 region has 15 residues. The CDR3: CASSPQRQGAGELFF. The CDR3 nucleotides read TGTGCCAGCAGCCCCCAGCGGCAAGGCGCCGGGGAGCTGTTTTTT.

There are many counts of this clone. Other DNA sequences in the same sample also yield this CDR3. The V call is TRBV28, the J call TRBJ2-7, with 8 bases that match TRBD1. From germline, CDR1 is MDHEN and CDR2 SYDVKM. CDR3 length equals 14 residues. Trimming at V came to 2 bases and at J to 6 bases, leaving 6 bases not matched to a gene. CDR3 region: CASSLQGAGFEQYV. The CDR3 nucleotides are TGTGCCAGCAGTTTACAGGGGGCGGGTTTCGAGCAGTACGTC.

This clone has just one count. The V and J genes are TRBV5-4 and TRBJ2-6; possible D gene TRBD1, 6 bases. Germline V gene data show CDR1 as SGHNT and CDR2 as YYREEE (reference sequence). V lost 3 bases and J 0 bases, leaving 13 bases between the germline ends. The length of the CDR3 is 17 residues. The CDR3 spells CASSSATGTSGANVLTF. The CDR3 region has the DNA TGTGCCAGCAGCTCCGCCACAGGGACCTCTGGGGCCAACGTCCTGACTTTC.

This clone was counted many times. DNA for the CDR3: TGTGCCAGCAGTGGACAGGGACGAACTGAAGCTTTCTTT. Translation gives CASSGQGRTEAFF. The chain carries TRBV12-3 or TRBV12-4 and TRBJ1-1; 8 nucleotides line up with TRBD1. CDR3 length: 13 residues. The J segment lost 5 bases and the V segment lost 5 bases, leaving 4 bases of the junction unmatched.

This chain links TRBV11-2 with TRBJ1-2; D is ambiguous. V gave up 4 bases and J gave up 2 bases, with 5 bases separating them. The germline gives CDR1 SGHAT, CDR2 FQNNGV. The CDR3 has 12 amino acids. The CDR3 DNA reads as TGTGCCAGCAGCTCGGGGAACTATGGCTACACCTTC. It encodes CASSSGNYGYTF. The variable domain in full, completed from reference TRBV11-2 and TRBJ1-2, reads EAGVAQSPRYKIIEKRQSVAFWCNPISGHATLYWYQQILGQGPKLLIQFQNNGVVDDSQLPKDRFSAERLKGVDSTLKIQPAKLEDSAVYLCASSSGNYGYTFGSGTRLTVV.

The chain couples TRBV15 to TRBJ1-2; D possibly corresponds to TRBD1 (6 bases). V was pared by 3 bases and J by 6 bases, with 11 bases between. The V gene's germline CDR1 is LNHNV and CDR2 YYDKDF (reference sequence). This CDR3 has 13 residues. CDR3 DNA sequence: TGTGCCACCAGCAGGTCATACAGGGATGGCTACACCTTC. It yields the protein CATSRSYRDGYTF.

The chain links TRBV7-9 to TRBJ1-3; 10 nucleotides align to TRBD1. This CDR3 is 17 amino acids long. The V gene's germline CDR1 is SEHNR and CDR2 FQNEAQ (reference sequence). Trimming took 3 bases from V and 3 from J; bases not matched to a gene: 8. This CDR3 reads CASSLTGGGLGGNTIYF. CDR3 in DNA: TGTGCCAGCAGCTTGACAGGGGGCGGACTTGGTGGAAACACCATATATTTT.

In DNA, the CDR3 is TGTGCCAGCAGCCGGGATGTGTTGGGATATACCGGGGAGCTGTTTTTT. Translated: CASSRDVLGYTGELFF. This chain connects TRBV7-6 to TRBJ2-2; a weak D match, TRBD2 (5 bases). The V end lost 5 bases, the J end lost 5 bases, and 18 bases lay between the germline ends. The CDR3 covers 16 residues. Per germline, CDR1 SGHVS and CDR2 FNYEAQ.

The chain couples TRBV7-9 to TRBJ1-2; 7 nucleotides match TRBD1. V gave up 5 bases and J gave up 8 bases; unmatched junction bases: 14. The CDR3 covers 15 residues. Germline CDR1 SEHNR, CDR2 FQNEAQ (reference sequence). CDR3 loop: CASSTTRRGGRGYTF. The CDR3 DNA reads TGTGCCAGCAGCACCACCCGCAGAGGGGGCCGGGGCTACACCTTC.

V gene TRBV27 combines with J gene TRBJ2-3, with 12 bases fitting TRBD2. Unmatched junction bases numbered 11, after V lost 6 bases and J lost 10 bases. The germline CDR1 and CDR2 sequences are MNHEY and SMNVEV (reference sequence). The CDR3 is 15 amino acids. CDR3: CASSPVTSGSIAQYF. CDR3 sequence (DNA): TGTGCCAGCAGCCCGGTGACTAGCGGGAGTATTGCGCAGTATTTT.